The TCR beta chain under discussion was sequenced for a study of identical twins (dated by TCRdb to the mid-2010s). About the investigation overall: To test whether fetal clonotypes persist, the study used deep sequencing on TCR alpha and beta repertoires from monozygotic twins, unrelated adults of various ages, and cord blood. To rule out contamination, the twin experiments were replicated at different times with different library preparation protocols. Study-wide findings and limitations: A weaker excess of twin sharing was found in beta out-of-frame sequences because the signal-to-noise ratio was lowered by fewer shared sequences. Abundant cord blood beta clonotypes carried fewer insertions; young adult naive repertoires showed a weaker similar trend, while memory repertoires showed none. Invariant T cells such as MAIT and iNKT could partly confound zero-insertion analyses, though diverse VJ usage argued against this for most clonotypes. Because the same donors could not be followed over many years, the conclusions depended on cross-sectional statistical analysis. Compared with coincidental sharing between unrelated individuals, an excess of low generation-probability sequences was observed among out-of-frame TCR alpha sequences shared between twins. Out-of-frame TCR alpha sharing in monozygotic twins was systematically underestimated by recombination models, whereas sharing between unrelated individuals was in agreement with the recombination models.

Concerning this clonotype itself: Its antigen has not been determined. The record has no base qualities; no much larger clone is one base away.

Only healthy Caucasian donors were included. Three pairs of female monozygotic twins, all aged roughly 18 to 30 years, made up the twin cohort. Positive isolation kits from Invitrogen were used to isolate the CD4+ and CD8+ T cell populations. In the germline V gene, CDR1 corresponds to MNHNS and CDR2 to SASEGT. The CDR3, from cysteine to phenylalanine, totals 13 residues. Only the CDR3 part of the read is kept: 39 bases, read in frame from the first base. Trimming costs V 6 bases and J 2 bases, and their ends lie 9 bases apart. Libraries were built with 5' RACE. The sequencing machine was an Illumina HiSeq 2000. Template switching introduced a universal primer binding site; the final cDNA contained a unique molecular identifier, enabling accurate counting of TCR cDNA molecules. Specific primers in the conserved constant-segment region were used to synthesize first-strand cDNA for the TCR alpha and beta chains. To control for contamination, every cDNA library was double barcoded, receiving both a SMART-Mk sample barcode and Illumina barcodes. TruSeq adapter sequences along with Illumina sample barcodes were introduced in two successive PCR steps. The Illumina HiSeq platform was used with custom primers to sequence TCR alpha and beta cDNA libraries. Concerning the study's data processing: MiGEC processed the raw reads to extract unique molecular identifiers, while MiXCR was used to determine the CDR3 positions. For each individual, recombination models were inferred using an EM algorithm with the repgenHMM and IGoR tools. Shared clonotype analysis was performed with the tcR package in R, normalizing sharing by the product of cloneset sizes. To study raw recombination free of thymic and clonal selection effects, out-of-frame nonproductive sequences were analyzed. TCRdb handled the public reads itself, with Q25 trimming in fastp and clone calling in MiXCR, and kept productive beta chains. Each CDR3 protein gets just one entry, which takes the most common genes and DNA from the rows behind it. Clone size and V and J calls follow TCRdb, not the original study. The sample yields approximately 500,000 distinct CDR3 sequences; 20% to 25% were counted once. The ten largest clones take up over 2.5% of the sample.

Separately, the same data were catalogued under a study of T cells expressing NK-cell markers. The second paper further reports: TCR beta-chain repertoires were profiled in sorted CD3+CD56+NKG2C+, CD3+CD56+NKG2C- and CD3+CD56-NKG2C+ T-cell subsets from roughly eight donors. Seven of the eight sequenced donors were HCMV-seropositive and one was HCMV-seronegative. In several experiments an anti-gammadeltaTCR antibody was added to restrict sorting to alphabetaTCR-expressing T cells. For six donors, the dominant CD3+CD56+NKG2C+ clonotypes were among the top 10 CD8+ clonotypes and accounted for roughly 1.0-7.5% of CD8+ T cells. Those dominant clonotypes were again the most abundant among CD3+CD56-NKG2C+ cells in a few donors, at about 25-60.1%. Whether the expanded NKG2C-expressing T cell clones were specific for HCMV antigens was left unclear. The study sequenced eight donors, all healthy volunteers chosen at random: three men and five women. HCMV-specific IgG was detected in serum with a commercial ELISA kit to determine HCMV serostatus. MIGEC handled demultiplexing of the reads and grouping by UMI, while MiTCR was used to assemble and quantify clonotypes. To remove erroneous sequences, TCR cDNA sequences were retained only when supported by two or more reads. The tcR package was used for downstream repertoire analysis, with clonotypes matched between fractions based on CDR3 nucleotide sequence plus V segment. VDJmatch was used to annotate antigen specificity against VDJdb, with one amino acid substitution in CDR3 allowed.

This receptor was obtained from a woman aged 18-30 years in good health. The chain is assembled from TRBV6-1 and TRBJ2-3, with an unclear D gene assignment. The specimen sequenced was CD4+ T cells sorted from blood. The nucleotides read TGTGCCAGCAGGATGACACCCACAGATACGCAGTATTTT. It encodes CASRMTPTDTQYF.